This T cell receptor (beta chain) was documented in a study of CD8 T cells in Susac syndrome. This CDR3 is built from 16 residues. J lost 2 bases, V lost 8 bases, and 13 bases had no gene match. Germline V CDR1 and CDR2: SNHLY, FYNNEI. Random hexamers primed reverse transcription of about 0.45 to 1 ug RNA. Across 54 Vbeta and 13 Jbeta, immunoSEQ multiplex PCR amplified TCR beta CDR3. One entry per CDR3 protein results from TCRdb running MiXCR on the immunoSEQ multiplex PCR reads. The sample lists 400,000 or so distinct CDR3 sequences; around 83% were seen once. Sequenced sample: CD8+ T cells from PBMCs. The origin of this receptor is a human donor with multiple sclerosis. This rearrangement joins TRBV2 to TRBJ2-3; 7 bases align to TRBD2. CDR3 region: CASVLSTSRPTDTQYF. DNA for the CDR3: TGTGCCAGCGTTTTATCGACTAGCAGACCCACAGATACGCAGTATTTT.